These 8 T cell receptor beta chains share one sample of origin, sequenced in a study of blood T cell repertoires in COVID-19. Profiled with immunoSEQ multiplex PCR; TCRdb holds only in-frame clones, not every one. The sample contains 140,000 or so clones, approximately 90% of which appear only once. What was sequenced was peripheral blood. These receptor sequences come from a human donor in a cohort sampled during active COVID-19.

This clone was seen a few times. This same CDR3 is encoded by further DNA sequences in the sample. The CDR3 spells CASSLNRDTEAFF. As DNA, the CDR3 is TGTGCCAGCAGCTTAAACAGGGACACTGAAGCTTTCTTT. The chain joins TRBV7-3 to TRBJ1-1, with TRBD1 as a possible D gene (6 bases). The V gene's germline CDR1 is SGHTA and CDR2 FQGTGA. The CDR3 covers 13 residues. V was clipped by 1 base and J by 3 bases, with 6 bases between them.

The V call is TRBV7-3, the J call TRBJ2-2; TRBD1 aligns across 10 bases. Per germline, CDR1 SGHTA and CDR2 FQGTGA. The junction had 6 bases not matched to a gene; V was cut back by 2 bases and J by 3 bases. The CDR3 consists of 17 residues. The CDR3, as DNA: TGTGCCAGCAGCTTACGCGGGACAGGGGTGGACACCGGGGAGCTGTTTTTT. Amino acid sequence: CASSLRGTGVDTGELFF.

This clone was counted a single time. The V gene is TRBV19, the J gene TRBJ2-3; TRBD2 matches at 9 bases. The V gene's germline CDR1 is LNHDA and CDR2 SQIVND (reference sequence). The CDR3 contains 16 residues. V was pared by 4 bases and J by 2 bases, with 7 bases of the junction left unmatched. For the CDR3, the DNA is TGTGCCAGTAGTAGGACTAGCGATATGTTCACAGATACGCAGTATTTT. It codes for CASSRTSDMFTDTQYF.

The genes are TRBV18 and TRBJ2-7, with 9 bases that match TRBD2. CDR3 length: 16 amino acids. Trimming took 3 bases from V and 0 from J; bases not matched to a gene: 6. Germline CDR1 KGHSH, CDR2 LQKENI. The CDR3 reads CASSPSSGTSSYEQYF. The DNA of the CDR3 is TGTGCCAGCTCACCTTCTAGCGGGACCAGCTCCTACGAGCAGTACTTC. Together with reference TRBV18 and TRBJ2-7, the CDR3 gives the full variable domain: NAGVMQNPRHLVRRRGQEARLRCSPMKGHSHVYWYRQLPEEGLKFMVYLQKENIIDESGMPKERFSAEFPKEGPSILRIQQVVRGDSAAYFCASSPSSGTSSYEQYFGPGTRLTVT.

This clone has only one observation. The chain uses TRBV29-1 and TRBJ1-1; TRBD1 aligns across 7 bases. CDR3 length: 13 amino acids. V lost 8 bases, J lost 3 bases, and 9 bases stayed unmatched. Germline V lookup: CDR1 SQVTM, CDR2 ANQGSEA. CDR3 nucleotides: TGCAGCACCCAACAGGGGCAGGACACTGAAGCTTTCTTT. Protein: CSTQQGQDTEAFF.

V and J are TRBV5-1 and TRBJ2-3, with D maybe TRBD2 (5 bases). Trimming removed 4 bases from V and 2 bases from J, with 8 bases in between. The V gene's germline CDR1 is SGHRS and CDR2 YFSETQ. This CDR3 is built from 13 residues. CDR3 sequence (DNA): TGCGCCAGCAGCCCGGGGTTCACAGATACGCAGTATTTT. Amino acids: CASSPGFTDTQYF. The full variable domain, completed using reference TRBV5-1 and TRBJ2-3, is KAGVTQTPRYLIKTRGQQVTLSCSPISGHRSVSWYQQTPGQGLQFLFEYFSETQRNKGNFPGRFSGRQFSNSRSEMNVSTLELGDSALYLCASSPGFTDTQYFGPGTRLTVL.

V usage is TRBV7-9 and J usage is TRBJ1-4; D might be TRBD1 (5 bases). The CDR3 is 13 amino acids. Deletions cut 5 bases from V and 7 bases from J, with 11 bases between. Germline values: CDR1 SEHNR, CDR2 FQNEAQ (reference sequence). The CDR3 nucleotides read TGTGCCAGCAGCAAAAGAAGGGGTGAAAAACTGTTTTTT. Translated, it gives CASSKRRGEKLFF.

V usage is TRBV4-1 and J usage is TRBJ1-2, with 7 bases aligning to TRBD1. V trimming: 4 bases; J trimming: 0 bases; junction bases outside the gene matches: 14. The CDR3 runs 18 residues. The germline V gene encodes CDR1 MGHRA and CDR2 YSYEKL. This chain's CDR3 is CASSLRSDRVDSNYGYTF. In DNA form, the CDR3 reads TGCGCCAGCAGCCTCCGATCCGACAGGGTTGACTCTAACTATGGCTACACCTTC.